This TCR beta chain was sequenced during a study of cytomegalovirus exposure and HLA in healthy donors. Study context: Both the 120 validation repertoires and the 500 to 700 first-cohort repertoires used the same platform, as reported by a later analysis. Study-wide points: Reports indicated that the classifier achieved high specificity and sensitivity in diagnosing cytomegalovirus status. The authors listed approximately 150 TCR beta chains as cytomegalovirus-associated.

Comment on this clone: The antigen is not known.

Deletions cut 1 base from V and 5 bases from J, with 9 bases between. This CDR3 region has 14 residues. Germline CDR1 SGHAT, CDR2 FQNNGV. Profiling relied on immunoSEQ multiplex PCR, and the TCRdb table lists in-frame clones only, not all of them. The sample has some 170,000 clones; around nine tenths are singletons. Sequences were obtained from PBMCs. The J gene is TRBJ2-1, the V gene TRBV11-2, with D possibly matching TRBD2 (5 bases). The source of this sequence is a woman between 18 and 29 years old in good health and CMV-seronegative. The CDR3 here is CASSLVTGNNEQFF. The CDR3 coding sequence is TGTGCCAGCAGCTTAGTTACGGGAAACAATGAGCAGTTCTTC. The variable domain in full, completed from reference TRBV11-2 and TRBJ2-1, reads EAGVAQSPRYKIIEKRQSVAFWCNPISGHATLYWYQQILGQGPKLLIQFQNNGVVDDSQLPKDRFSAERLKGVDSTLKIQPAKLEDSAVYLCASSLVTGNNEQFFGPGTRLTVL.